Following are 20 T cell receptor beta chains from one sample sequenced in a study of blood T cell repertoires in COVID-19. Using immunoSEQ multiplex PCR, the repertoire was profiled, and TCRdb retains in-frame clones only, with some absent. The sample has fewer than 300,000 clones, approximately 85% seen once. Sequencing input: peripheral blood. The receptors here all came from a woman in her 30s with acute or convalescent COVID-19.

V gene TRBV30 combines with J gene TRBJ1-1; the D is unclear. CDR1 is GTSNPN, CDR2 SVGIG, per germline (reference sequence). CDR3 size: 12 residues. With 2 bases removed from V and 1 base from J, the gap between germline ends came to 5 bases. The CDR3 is CAWSRANTEAFF. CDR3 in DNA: TGTGCCTGGAGTCGAGCGAACACTGAAGCTTTCTTT.

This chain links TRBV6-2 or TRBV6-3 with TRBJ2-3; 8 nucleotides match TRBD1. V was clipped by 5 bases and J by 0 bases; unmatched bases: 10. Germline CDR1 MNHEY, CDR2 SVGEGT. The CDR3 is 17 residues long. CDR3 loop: CASSQDRVYPSTDTQYF. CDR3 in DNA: TGTGCCAGCAGTCAGGACAGGGTTTACCCTAGCACAGATACGCAGTATTTT.

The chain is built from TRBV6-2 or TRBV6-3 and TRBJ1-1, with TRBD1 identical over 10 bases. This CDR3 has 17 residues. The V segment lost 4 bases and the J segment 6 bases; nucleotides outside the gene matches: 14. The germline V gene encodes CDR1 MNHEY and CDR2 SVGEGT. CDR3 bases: TGTGCCAGCAGTTTCATGACAGGGGGCGTTTTAACGGCTGAAGCTTTCTTT. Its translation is CASSFMTGGVLTAEAFF.

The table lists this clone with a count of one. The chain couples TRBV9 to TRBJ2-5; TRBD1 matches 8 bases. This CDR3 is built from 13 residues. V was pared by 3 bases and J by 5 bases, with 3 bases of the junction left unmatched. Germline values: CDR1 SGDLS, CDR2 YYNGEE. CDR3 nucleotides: TGTGCCAGCAGCGAGGACAGGGAGGAGACCCAGTACTTC. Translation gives CASSEDREETQYF.

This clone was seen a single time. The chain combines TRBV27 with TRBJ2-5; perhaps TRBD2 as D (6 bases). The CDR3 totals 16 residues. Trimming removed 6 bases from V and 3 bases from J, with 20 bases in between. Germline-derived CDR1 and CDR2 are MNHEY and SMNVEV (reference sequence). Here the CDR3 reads CASSLSWGDMEETQYF. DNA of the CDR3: TGTGCCAGCAGCCTCTCATGGGGGGATATGGAAGAGACCCAGTACTTC.

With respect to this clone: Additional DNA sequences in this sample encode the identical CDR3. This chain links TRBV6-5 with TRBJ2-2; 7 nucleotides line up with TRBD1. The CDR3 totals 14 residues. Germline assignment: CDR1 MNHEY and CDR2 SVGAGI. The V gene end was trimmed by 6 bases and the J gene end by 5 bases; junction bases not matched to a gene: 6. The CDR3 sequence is CASRRQGGTGELFF. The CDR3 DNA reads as TGTGCCAGCAGAAGACAGGGTGGGACCGGGGAGCTGTTTTTT.

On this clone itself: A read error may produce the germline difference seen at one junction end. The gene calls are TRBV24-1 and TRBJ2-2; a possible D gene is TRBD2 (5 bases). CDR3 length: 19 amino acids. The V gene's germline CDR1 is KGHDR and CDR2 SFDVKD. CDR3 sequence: CATSDLPAKTELSTGELFF. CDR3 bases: TGTGCCACCAGTGATTTGCCAGCCAAGACCGAATTGAGCACCGGGGAGCTGTTCTTT.

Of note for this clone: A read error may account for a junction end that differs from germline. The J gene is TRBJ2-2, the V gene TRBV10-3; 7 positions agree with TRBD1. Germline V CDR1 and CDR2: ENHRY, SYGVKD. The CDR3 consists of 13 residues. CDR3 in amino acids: CAITDSIPGGLFF. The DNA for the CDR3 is TGTGCCATCACGGACTCGATCCCAGGGGGGCTGTTTTTT.

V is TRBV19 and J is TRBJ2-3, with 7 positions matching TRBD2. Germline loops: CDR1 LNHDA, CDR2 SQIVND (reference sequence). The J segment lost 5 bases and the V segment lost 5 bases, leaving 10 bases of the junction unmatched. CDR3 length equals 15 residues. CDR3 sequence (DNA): TGTGCCAGTAGTGACCTCTTTCAGCGGGAAGATACGCAGTATTTT. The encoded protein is CASSDLFQREDTQYF. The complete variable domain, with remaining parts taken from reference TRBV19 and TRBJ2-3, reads DGGITQSPKYLFRKEGQNVTLSCEQNLNHDAMYWYRQDPGQGLRLIYYSQIVNDFQKGDIAEGYSVSREKKESFPLTVTSAQKNPTAFYLCASSDLFQREDTQYFGPGTRLTVL.

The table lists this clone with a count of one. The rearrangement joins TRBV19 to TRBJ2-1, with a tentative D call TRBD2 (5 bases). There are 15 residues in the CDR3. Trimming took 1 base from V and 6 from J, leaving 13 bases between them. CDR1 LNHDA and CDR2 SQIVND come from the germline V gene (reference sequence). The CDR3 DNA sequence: TGTGCCAGTAGTATAGGAGGAGGTTGGGCCAATGAGCAGTTCTTC. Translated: CASSIGGGWANEQFF.

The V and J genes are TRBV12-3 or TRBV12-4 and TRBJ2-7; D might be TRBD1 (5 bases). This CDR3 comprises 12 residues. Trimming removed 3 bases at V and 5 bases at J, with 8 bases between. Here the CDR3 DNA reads TGTGCCAGCAGTTTTCCCAGGGACGAGCAGTACTTC. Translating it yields CASSFPRDEQYF.

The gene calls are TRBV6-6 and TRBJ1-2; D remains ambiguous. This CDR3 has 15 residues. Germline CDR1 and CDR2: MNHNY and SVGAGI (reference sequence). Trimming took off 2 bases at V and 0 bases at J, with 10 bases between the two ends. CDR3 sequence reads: CASSYVASSNYGYTF. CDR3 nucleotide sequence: TGTGCCAGCAGTTACGTAGCCAGTTCTAACTATGGCTACACCTTC.

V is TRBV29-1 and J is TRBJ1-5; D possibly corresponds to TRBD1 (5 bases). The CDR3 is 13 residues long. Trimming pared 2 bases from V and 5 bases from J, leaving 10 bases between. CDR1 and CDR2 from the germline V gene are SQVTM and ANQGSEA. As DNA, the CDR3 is TGCAGCGTTGAACAGGGATTTGATCAGCCCCAGCATTTT. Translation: CSVEQGFDQPQHF.

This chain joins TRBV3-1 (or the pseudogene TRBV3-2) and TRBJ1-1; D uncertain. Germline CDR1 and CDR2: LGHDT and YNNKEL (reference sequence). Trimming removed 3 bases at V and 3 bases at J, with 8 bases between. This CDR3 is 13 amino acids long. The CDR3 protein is CASSHYRHTEAFF. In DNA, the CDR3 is TGTGCCAGCAGCCACTACAGACACACTGAAGCTTTCTTT.

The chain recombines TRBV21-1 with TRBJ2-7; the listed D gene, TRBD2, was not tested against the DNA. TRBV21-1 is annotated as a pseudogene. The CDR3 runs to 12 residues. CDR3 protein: CASTTGYYEQYF. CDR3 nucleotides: TGTGCCAGCACCACCGGGTACTACGAGCAGTACTTC.

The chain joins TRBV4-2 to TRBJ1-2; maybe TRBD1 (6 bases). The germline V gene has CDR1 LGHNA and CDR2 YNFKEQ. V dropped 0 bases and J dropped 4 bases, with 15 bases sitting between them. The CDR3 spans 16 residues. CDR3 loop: CASSQDQGPDGYGYTF. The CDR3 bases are TGTGCCAGCAGCCAAGATCAGGGGCCCGATGGCTATGGCTACACCTTC.

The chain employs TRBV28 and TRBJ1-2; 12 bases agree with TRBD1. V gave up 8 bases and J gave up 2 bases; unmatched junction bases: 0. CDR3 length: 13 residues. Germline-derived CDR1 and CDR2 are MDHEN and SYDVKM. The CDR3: CASGTGGNYGYTF. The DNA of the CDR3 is TGTGCCAGCGGGACAGGGGGCAACTATGGCTACACCTTC.

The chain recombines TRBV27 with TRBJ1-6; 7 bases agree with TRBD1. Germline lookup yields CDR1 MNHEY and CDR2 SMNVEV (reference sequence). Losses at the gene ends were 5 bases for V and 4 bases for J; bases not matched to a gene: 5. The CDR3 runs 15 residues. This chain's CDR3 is CASSSDRVYNSPLHF. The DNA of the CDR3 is TGTGCCAGCAGTAGCGACAGGGTGTATAATTCACCCCTCCACTTT.

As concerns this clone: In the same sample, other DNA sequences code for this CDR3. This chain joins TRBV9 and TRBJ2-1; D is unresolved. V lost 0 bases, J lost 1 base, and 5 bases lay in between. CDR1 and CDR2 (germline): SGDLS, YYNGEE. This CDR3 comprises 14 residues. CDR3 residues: CASSVASSYNEQFF. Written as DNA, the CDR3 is TGTGCCAGCAGCGTAGCTTCTTCCTACAATGAGCAGTTCTTC.

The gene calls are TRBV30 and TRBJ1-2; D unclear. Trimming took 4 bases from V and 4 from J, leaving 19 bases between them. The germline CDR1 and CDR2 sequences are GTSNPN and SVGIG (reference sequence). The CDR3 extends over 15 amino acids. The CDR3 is CAWTAVVRNSYGYTF. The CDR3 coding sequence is TGTGCCTGGACGGCGGTGGTGCGGAACTCCTATGGCTACACCTTC.